Sequencing of this T cell receptor beta chain was carried out in a study of blood T cells in healthy people across ages. This clonotype turned up a few times. Its antigen remains unknown. It was with a sample-barcoded 5' primer and a J-beta primer mix that a second PCR of roughly 7 to 12 cycles was run. TCRdb processed the 5' RACE reads anew with MiXCR; each CDR3 protein has one entry. Here the sample spans approximately 1,100,000 distinct CDR3 sequences, less than 50% being singletons. The CDR3 is 13 amino acids. V was pared by 3 bases and J by 11 bases, with 16 bases between. The germline gives CDR1 ENHRY, CDR2 SYGVKD. Study-level results: There was no known CMV status for donors, so expanded clonotype changes were possibly confounded.

Specimen: blood. The receptor was derived from a woman aged 60-70 years in good health. The chain uses TRBV10-3 and TRBJ2-5; D unresolved. CDR3 sequence: CAISEMGVAVQYF. The CDR3 nucleotides are TGTGCCATCAGTGAAATGGGCGTGGCGGTGCAGTACTTC.